A single sample gave rise to the 2 T cell receptor beta chains below, sequenced in a study of blood T cell repertoires in COVID-19. The data were produced by immunoSEQ multiplex PCR, yet TCRdb's version contains in-frame clones alone and is incomplete. The sample has over 95,000 clones; roughly 85% are singletons. The sequencing sample was made of peripheral blood. The receptors originated from a human donor in a cohort sampled during active COVID-19.

The chain links TRBV24-1 to TRBJ1-1; D unclear. The CDR3 is 13 residues long. Trimming left V 3 bases short and J 8 bases short, with 12 bases between. The germline CDR1 and CDR2 sequences are KGHDR and SFDVKD. The CDR3 sequence is CATSDPRGGEAFF. In DNA form, the CDR3 reads TGTGCCACCAGTGATCCCCGGGGTGGGGAAGCTTTCTTT.

The chain is built from TRBV6-5 and TRBJ1-2; the D gene is possibly TRBD1 (5 bases). Per germline, CDR1 MNHEY and CDR2 SVGAGI. Trimming cost V 6 bases and J 0 bases, with 8 bases left between them. The CDR3 length is 13 residues. In nucleotides, the CDR3 is TGTGCCAGCAGCGACAGTACTAACTATGGCTACACCTTC. It codes for CASSDSTNYGYTF.